Presented here are 8 T cell receptor beta chains from one specimen sequenced in a study of metastatic and nonmetastatic thyroid tumors. TCRdb re-called clones from the PCR reads using MiXCR. The data show 25,000 to 30,000 clones, over 20% seen once. Every patient was untreated before thyroid surgery. Sequencing was performed on blood. Source of these receptors: a female donor with papillary thyroid cancer or a benign thyroid nodule (not recorded which). Some clones in this sample may be carry-over from other donors' samples.

This clone appeared a few times. The chain employs TRBV6-1 and TRBJ2-3, with unresolved D. The CDR3 is made up of 12 amino acids. Trimming removed 5 bases at V and 5 bases at J, with 8 bases between. CDR1 and CDR2 from the germline V gene are MNHNS and SASEGT. CDR3 protein: CASSRAVDTQYF. The CDR3 DNA sequence: TGTGCCAGCAGTCGAGCTGTAGATACGCAGTATTTT.

This clone was detected many times. J is TRBJ2-6 and V is TRBV18; no firm D call. Germline loops: CDR1 KGHSH, CDR2 LQKENI. Between the trimmed V and J ends, which lost 4 bases and 0 bases, there was a span of 10 bases. CDR3 length: 16 residues. This CDR3 is CASSLDTFSGANVLTF. CDR3 DNA: TGTGCCAGCTCACTTGACACGTTCTCTGGGGCCAACGTCCTGACTTTC.

This clone was recorded many times. The CDR3 coding sequence is TGTGCCAGCACCTACAGCGTCGGGAATTCACCCCTCCACTTT. Translated, it gives CASTYSVGNSPLHF. This chain uses TRBV3-1 with TRBJ1-6, with D unresolved. Germline CDR1 reads LGHDT; CDR2 reads YNNKEL (reference sequence). This CDR3 has 14 amino acids. Between the trimmed V and J ends, which lost 7 bases and 7 bases, there was a span of 14 bases.

V usage is TRBV11-2 and J usage is TRBJ2-2; perhaps TRBD2 as D (6 bases). This CDR3 is 16 amino acids long. Trimming removed 2 bases at V and 3 bases at J, with 13 bases between. Germline V CDR1 and CDR2: SGHAT, FQNNGV. The CDR3 DNA follows: TGTGCCAGCAGCTTATTGTCCAGCGGGTACACCGGGGAGCTGTTTTTT. The encoded protein is CASSLLSSGYTGELFF.

A few counts support this clone. J is TRBJ2-3 and V is TRBV2; 9 bases are a match to TRBD1. The V and J ends lost 7 bases and 4 bases, in that order; junction bases with no gene match: 9. This CDR3 region has 15 residues. Per germline, CDR1 SNHLY and CDR2 FYNNEI. The CDR3 region has the DNA TGTGCCAGCAAGAGGGACAGGGAGAGGGCAGATACGCAGTATTTT. Translated, it gives CASKRDRERADTQYF. The full variable domain, completed using reference TRBV2 and TRBJ2-3, is EPEVTQTPSHQVTQMGQEVILRCVPISNHLYFYWYRQILGQKVEFLVSFYNNEISEKSEIFDDQFSVERPDGSNFTLKIRSTKLEDSAMYFCASKRDRERADTQYFGPGTRLTVL.

CDR3 protein: CASSGTSGRALGEQYF. The CDR3 bases are TGTGCCAGTAGTGGGACTAGCGGGAGGGCCCTCGGCGAGCAGTACTTC. J is TRBJ2-7 and V is TRBV19; TRBD2 aligns across 16 bases. The J segment lost 6 bases and the V segment lost 5 bases, leaving 7 bases of the junction unmatched. The germline gives CDR1 LNHDA, CDR2 SQIVND (reference sequence). The CDR3 sequence is 16 residues long.

In its sample, this clone was seen many times. The genes are TRBV30 and TRBJ1-1, with 7 positions matching TRBD1. V trimming: 0 bases; J trimming: 1 base; junction bases outside the gene matches: 8. Germline V gene lookup returns CDR1 GTSNPN and CDR2 SVGIG (reference sequence). The CDR3 covers 16 residues. CDR3 DNA: TGTGCCTGGAGTGTATGGGGGACAGCAGCGAACACTGAAGCTTTCTTT. Protein sequence: CAWSVWGTAANTEAFF.

V usage is TRBV7-2 and J usage is TRBJ2-7; unclear D gene. Germline CDR1 and CDR2: SGHTA and FQGNSA. The CDR3 is 13 residues long. Trimming cost V 3 bases and J 4 bases, with 10 bases left between them. Written as DNA, the CDR3 is TGTGCCAGCAGCTTGAAGGGATTTTACGAGCAGTACTTC. Translation: CASSLKGFYEQYF.